This passage covers 7 T cell receptor beta chains from one sample sequenced in a study of blood T cells in healthy people across ages. The use of a sample-barcoded 5' primer and a J-beta primer mix characterized a second PCR of 7 to 11 cycles. Via MiXCR, TCRdb re-called the 5' RACE reads, giving one row per CDR3 protein. The sample contains some 320,000 distinct CDR3 sequences, around 29% of which appear only once. The sequenced material came from blood. Receptors originate from a woman in her 70s in good health.

This clonotype was observed many times. The chain couples TRBV2 to TRBJ2-5, with a weak D call TRBD2 (6 bases). V shed 0 bases and J shed 4 bases, with 18 bases lying between them. Germline loops: CDR1 SNHLY, CDR2 FYNNEI. The CDR3 spans 17 residues. The CDR3 reads CASSEALAGPLIETQYF. The CDR3 region has the DNA TGTGCCAGCAGTGAAGCGCTTGCGGGACCCCTCATAGAGACCCAGTACTTC.

Details on this clonotype: A read error may account for a junction end that differs from germline. The chain joins TRBV28 to TRBJ2-4, with 7 bases that match TRBD1. Germline CDR1 MDHEN, CDR2 SYDVKM. This CDR3 spans 13 amino acids. CDR3 DNA sequence: TGTGCCAGCGGGACAGTAGCCAAAAACATTCGGTACTTC. Its protein is CASGTVAKNIRYF.

The chain uses TRBV18 and TRBJ2-6; D uncertain. The CDR3 is made up of 16 amino acids. From germline, CDR1 is KGHSH and CDR2 LQKENI. V was trimmed by 3 bases and J by 4 bases, leaving 13 bases between them. DNA of the CDR3: TGTGCCAGCTCACCTCTGACTTTAAGGGGGGCCAACGTCCTGACTTTC. This codes for CASSPLTLRGANVLTF.

V usage is TRBV7-2 and J usage is TRBJ2-1, with D possibly TRBD2 on 5 matching bases. CDR1 SGHTA and CDR2 FQGNSA come from the germline V gene. The CDR3 covers 16 residues. The ends were cut back, 1 base at V and 8 bases at J, with 18 bases in the middle. Here the CDR3 reads CASSLGRRGVLDEQFF. The CDR3 DNA reads TGTGCCAGCAGCTTAGGGAGACGGGGTGTTTTGGATGAGCAGTTCTTC.

This chain connects TRBV20-1 to TRBJ2-7; D uncertain. V was clipped by 6 bases and J by 5 bases, with 14 bases between them. Germline V gene lookup returns CDR1 DFQATT and CDR2 SNEGSKA (reference sequence). There are 12 residues in the CDR3. The CDR3 nucleotides read TGCAGTGCCCGGGTTGACCGAAACGAGCAGTACTTC. This sequence encodes CSARVDRNEQYF.

This clonotype was counted between two and nine times. V usage is TRBV5-1 and J usage is TRBJ2-1; 9 bases are shared with TRBD2. The trim removed 4 bases at V and 3 bases at J, leaving 8 bases unmatched. Germline V CDR1 and CDR2: SGHRS, YFSETQ. The CDR3 has 16 residues. CDR3: CASSPGREGNYNEQFF. CDR3 in DNA: TGCGCCAGCAGCCCGGGGCGGGAGGGAAACTACAATGAGCAGTTCTTC.

The CDR3 spells CASKAGGSGETQYF. The CDR3 DNA reads as TGCGCCAGCAAAGCGGGAGGGAGCGGAGAGACCCAGTACTTC. This chain joins TRBV5-1 and TRBJ2-5, with TRBD2 matching over 10 bases. There are 14 residues in the CDR3. V trimming: 6 bases; J trimming: 4 bases; junction bases outside the gene matches: 6. Germline V lookup: CDR1 SGHRS, CDR2 YFSETQ.